A selection of T cell receptor beta chains follows, all from one sample in a study of T cells in Graves' hyperthyroidism and ophthalmopathy. TCRdb recomputed calls from the multiplex PCR reads with MiXCR, one row per CDR3 protein. The sample has under 500,000 distinct CDR3 sequences, 11% to 15% seen once. The sequencing input was blood. The receptors derive from a man aged 50 to 60 with Graves' ophthalmopathy. CDR3s include the opening cysteine and the closing phenylalanine or tryptophan. D genes are given only for firm matches. The size field is filled for only some rows; it gives once, few, many or a size class.

V gene,J gene,D gene,clone size,CDR3 protein,CDR3 DNA
TRBV3-1,TRBJ1-3,TRBD1,.,CASSHVRDRGGNTIYF,TGTGCCAGCAGCCACGTCCGGGACAGGGGTGGAAACACCATATATTTT
TRBV28,TRBJ2-2,.,few,CASSSTFPNTGELFF,TGTGCCAGCAGTTCGACATTCCCCAACACCGGGGAGCTGTTTTTT
TRBV7-7,TRBJ2-5,.,many,CASSTGNLQETQYF,TGTGCTAGCAGCACCGGGAACCTACAAGAGACCCAGTACTTC
TRBV10-3,TRBJ1-6,.,.,CAIRDGHEYNSPLHF,TGTGCCATCAGGGATGGACACGAGTATAATTCACCCCTCCACTTT
TRBV9,TRBJ2-5,TRBD1,few,CASSALHPGQGVETQYF,TGTGCCAGCAGCGCCCTCCACCCGGGACAGGGCGTAGAGACCCAGTACTTC
TRBV7-9,TRBJ2-3,.,few,CASGPTQYF,TGTGCCAGCGGCCCAACGCAGTATTTT
TRBV11-1,TRBJ2-1,TRBD1,.,CASSQPTGGNEQFF,TGTGCCAGCAGCCAACCGACAGGGGGCAATGAGCAGTTCTTC
TRBV10-1,TRBJ2-3,.,.,CASSKQGGTGTQYF,TGCGCCAGCAGTAAGCAGGGTGGCACAGGTACGCAGTATTTT
TRBV28,TRBJ2-7,.,many,CASSVQGNYEQYF,TGTGCCAGCAGTGTACAGGGAAACTACGAGCAGTACTTC
TRBV5-1,TRBJ2-7,.,few,CASSFKGPSYEQYF,TGCGCCAGCAGCTTTAAGGGGCCCTCCTACGAGCAGTACTTC
TRBV6-1,TRBJ1-2,TRBD1,few,CASRGQAAGGYTF,TGTGCCAGCAGGGGACAGGCGGCGGGTGGCTACACCTTC
TRBV29-1,TRBJ1-1,.,many,CSVEPYTGNTEAFF,TGCAGCGTTGAGCCGTATACAGGGAACACTGAAGCTTTCTTT
TRBV20-1,TRBJ2-3,.,many,CSARDLGGESTDTQYF,TGCAGTGCTAGAGATCTAGGCGGGGAGAGCACAGATACGCAGTATTTT
TRBV3-1,TRBJ2-7,TRBD2,many,CASSQASGRGSYEQYF,TGTGCCAGCAGCCAAGCTAGCGGGAGGGGCTCCTACGAGCAGTACTTC
TRBV2,TRBJ2-1,.,many,CASSEPSVDEQFF,TGTGCCAGCAGTGAACCCAGTGTCGATGAGCAGTTCTTC
TRBV6-1,TRBJ1-2,TRBD1,many,CASRETGEDGYTF,TGTGCCAGCAGGGAAACAGGGGAGGATGGCTACACCTTC
TRBV4-1,TRBJ2-7,TRBD2,many,CASSHGLAGEQYF,TGCGCCAGCAGCCATGGACTAGCCGGGGAGCAGTACTTC
TRBV20-1,TRBJ2-5,.,few,CSARDSRGGETQYF,TGCAGTGCTAGAGATTCCAGGGGGGGAGAGACCCAGTACTTC
TRBV29-1,TRBJ2-7,TRBD1,.,CSVEMGQGASGASYEQYF,TGCAGCGTTGAGATGGGACAGGGGGCTAGCGGAGCTTCCTACGAGCAGTACTTC
TRBV7-6,TRBJ2-7,TRBD2,.,CASSLLASGRQNEQYF,TGTGCCAGCAGCTTATTGGCTAGCGGGAGGCAGAACGAGCAGTACTTC
TRBV6-1,TRBJ1-1,.,many,CASTQRVTEAFF,TGTGCCAGCACTCAGCGAGTGACTGAAGCTTTCTTT
TRBV27,TRBJ2-2,.,few,CASSFRWNTGELFF,TGTGCCAGCAGTTTTAGGTGGAACACCGGGGAGCTGTTTTTT
TRBV7-8,TRBJ2-5,TRBD2,many,CASQGGNLWGLAGRKETQYF,TGTGCCAGTCAAGGCGGGAACTTGTGGGGACTAGCGGGAAGGAAGGAGACCCAGTACTTC
TRBV9,TRBJ2-2,.,few,CASSSGGAGELFF,TGTGCCAGCAGCTCCGGAGGGGCCGGGGAGCTGTTTTTT
TRBV12-3/TRBV12-4,TRBJ1-1,.,few,CASSIHQGAEAFF,TGTGCCAGCAGTATCCATCAGGGAGCTGAAGCTTTCTTT
TRBV30,TRBJ2-1,.,many,CAWSVTALEQFF,TGTGCCTGGAGTGTAACAGCGCTTGAGCAGTTCTTC
TRBV5-4,TRBJ2-7,TRBD2,many,CASSNLAGSYEQYF,TGTGCCAGCAGCAACCTAGCGGGGTCCTACGAGCAGTACTTC
TRBV6-2/TRBV6-3,TRBJ1-1,.,many,CASSYSDLHTEAFF,TGTGCCAGCAGTTACTCCGATTTGCACACTGAAGCTTTCTTT
TRBV6-1,TRBJ1-5,.,many,CASSFKMGAYSNQPQHF,TGTGCCAGCAGTTTTAAGATGGGAGCTTATAGCAATCAGCCCCAGCATTTT
TRBV7-8,TRBJ2-2,.,few,CASSYLSKGTGELFF,TGTGCCAGCAGCTATCTTAGTAAGGGCACCGGGGAGCTGTTTTTT
TRBV12-3/TRBV12-4,TRBJ2-5,.,many,CASTGLQETQYF,TGTGCCAGCACGGGACTCCAAGAGACCCAGTACTTC